A selection of T cell receptor beta chains follows, all from one sample in a study of technical replicates of blood from a few donors. The assay was immunoSEQ multiplex PCR, and TCRdb's table has in-frame clones only and misses some. The top ten clones hold 0.15% of a sample with tens of thousands of clones, roughly 98% of them seen once. Sequenced: T cells isolated from PBMCs. These receptors originate from a human donor in good health. The CDR3 runs from the conserved cysteine through the conserved F or W. A D gene is named only where the DNA matches it firmly. Size values are once, few and many counts, or a class for expanded clones, and some rows have none.

clone_size: -
d_call: TRBD1
v_call: TRBV9
j_call: TRBJ1-1
cdr3_nt: TGTGCCAGCAGCGTAAGACCCCAGGGGGACACTGAAGCTTTCTTT
cdr3_aa: CASSVRPQGDTEAFF

clone_size: -
d_call: -
v_call: TRBV9
j_call: TRBJ2-7
cdr3_nt: TGTGCCAGCAGCGTAGCTGGCCAGGGCTACGAGCAGTACTTC
cdr3_aa: CASSVAGQGYEQYF

clone_size: -
d_call: -
v_call: TRBV7-2
j_call: TRBJ1-1
cdr3_nt: TGTGCCAGCAGCTCAGGGTGGGAAAACACTGAAGCTTTCTTT
cdr3_aa: CASSSGWENTEAFF

clone_size: -
d_call: -
v_call: TRBV7-9
j_call: TRBJ2-1
cdr3_nt: TGTGCCAGCAGCTTAAGCGACGGATACAATGAGCAGTTCTTC
cdr3_aa: CASSLSDGYNEQFF

clone_size: -
d_call: -
v_call: TRBV6-6
j_call: TRBJ1-5
cdr3_nt: TGTGCCAGCAGTTACCCCGGAGAAAATCAGCCCCAGCATTTT
cdr3_aa: CASSYPGENQPQHF

clone_size: once
d_call: -
v_call: TRBV4-1
j_call: TRBJ2-5
cdr3_nt: TGCGCCAGCAGCCAAGTCCCCACAGGTCAAGAGACCCAGTACTTC
cdr3_aa: CASSQVPTGQETQYF

clone_size: -
d_call: -
v_call: TRBV5-4
j_call: TRBJ2-3
cdr3_nt: TGTGCCAGCAGCTTCGATAGTTCAGGGATTCATTTT
cdr3_aa: CASSFDSSGIHF

clone_size: -
d_call: TRBD2
v_call: TRBV28
j_call: TRBJ2-7
cdr3_nt: TGTGCCAGCAACGACGGGACTACCTACGAGCAGTACTTC
cdr3_aa: CASNDGTTYEQYF

clone_size: -
d_call: TRBD1
v_call: TRBV6-1
j_call: TRBJ2-3
cdr3_nt: TGTGCCAGCAGTGAACGACAGGGCGGCACAGATACGCAGTATTTT
cdr3_aa: CASSERQGGTDTQYF

clone_size: -
d_call: -
v_call: TRBV18
j_call: TRBJ2-7
cdr3_nt: TGTGCCAGCTCACCAAAAGACAGCTACTACGAGCAGTACTTC
cdr3_aa: CASSPKDSYYEQYF

clone_size: -
d_call: -
v_call: TRBV10-1
j_call: TRBJ1-2
cdr3_nt: TGCGCCAGCAGTGAGTCAACCGGGATAGCGACAAGCTACACCTTC
cdr3_aa: CASSESTGIATSYTF

clone_size: -
d_call: TRBD1
v_call: TRBV5-4
j_call: TRBJ1-4
cdr3_nt: TGTGCCAGCAGCTTTGGTTTTGGACAGGGCGGTGAAAAACTGTTTTTT
cdr3_aa: CASSFGFGQGGEKLFF

clone_size: -
d_call: TRBD1
v_call: TRBV6-1
j_call: TRBJ1-2
cdr3_nt: TGTGCCAGCAGGGACAGGGGATATGGCTACACCTTC
cdr3_aa: CASRDRGYGYTF

clone_size: -
d_call: -
v_call: TRBV6-5
j_call: TRBJ2-7
cdr3_nt: TGTGCCAGCAGTTTCCGCGGCTCCTACGAGCAGTACTTC
cdr3_aa: CASSFRGSYEQYF

clone_size: once
d_call: -
v_call: TRBV4-1
j_call: TRBJ1-1
cdr3_nt: TGCGCCAGCAGCCCCACTCGAACGGCTGAAGCTTTCTTT
cdr3_aa: CASSPTRTAEAFF

clone_size: once
d_call: TRBD2
v_call: TRBV7-2
j_call: TRBJ2-5
cdr3_nt: TGTGCCAGCAGCTCTCCGGGAGGTCGAGAGACCCAGTACTTC
cdr3_aa: CASSSPGGRETQYF

clone_size: -
d_call: -
v_call: TRBV7-9
j_call: TRBJ2-3
cdr3_nt: TGTGCCAGCAGCCACAGAGAACTCGACAGCACAGATACGCAGTATTTT
cdr3_aa: CASSHRELDSTDTQYF